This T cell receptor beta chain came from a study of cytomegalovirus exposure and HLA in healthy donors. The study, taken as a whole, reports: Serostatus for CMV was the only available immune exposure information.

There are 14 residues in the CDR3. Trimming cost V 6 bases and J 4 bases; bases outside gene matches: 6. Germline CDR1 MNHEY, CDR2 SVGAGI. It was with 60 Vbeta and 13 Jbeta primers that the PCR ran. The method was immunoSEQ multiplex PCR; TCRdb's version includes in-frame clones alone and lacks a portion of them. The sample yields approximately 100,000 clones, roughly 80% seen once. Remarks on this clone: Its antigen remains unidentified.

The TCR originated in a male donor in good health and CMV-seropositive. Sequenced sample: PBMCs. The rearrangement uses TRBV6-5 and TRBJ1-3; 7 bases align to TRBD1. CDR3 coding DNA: TGTGCCAGCAGGAGACAGGGTTTGGGAAACACCATATATTTT. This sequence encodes CASRRQGLGNTIYF.